This is a list of T cell receptor beta chains from one sample in a study of response to subunit inactivated influenza vaccine. TCRdb ran MiXCR on the RT-PCR reads and lists one entry per CDR3 protein. The data hold about 800,000 distinct CDR3 sequences, with approximately 22% observed a single time. The sequencing here drew on PBMCs from blood, taken 5 to 6 days after vaccination. The receptors were sampled from a man aged 45-65 years who received an inactivated influenza vaccine. Both conserved end residues are part of each CDR3. Each record gives: V gene, clone size, J gene, D gene, CDR3 protein. The D gene is left open where the match is weak. Clone size appears in some rows only: once, few, many, or a class for an expanded clone.

TRBV19	.	TRBJ1-5	.	CASSVNSNQPQHF
TRBV3-1	.	TRBJ2-1	TRBD2	CASSLIGGGGLHEQFF
TRBV12-5	many	TRBJ1-1	TRBD1	CASGSVWTGSSSAFF
TRBV7-6	few	TRBJ2-5	.	CASSLVQQPRETQYF
TRBV4-3	.	TRBJ2-1	.	CASSQEPRNEQFF
TRBV5-6	few	TRBJ2-7	.	CASSSTDGEQYF
TRBV11-2	.	TRBJ2-5	TRBD2	CASRRTSGGLSETQYF
TRBV5-1	few	TRBJ2-7	TRBD1	CASSHTLGSQGVRPYEQYF
TRBV6-6	many	TRBJ1-6	.	CASSTDRTVPLHF
TRBV2	many	TRBJ2-1	.	CASSVRNEQFF
TRBV7-7	.	TRBJ2-1	.	CASSLGRSSEQFF
TRBV20-1	.	TRBJ1-2	.	CSARGAGANYGYTF
TRBV4-1	few	TRBJ2-2	TRBD1	CASSPSRTGTGELFF
TRBV12-3/TRBV12-4	.	TRBJ2-3	.	CASTGTRTDTQYF
TRBV29-1	few	TRBJ2-1	.	CSVGGGTWGTRGEQFF
TRBV20-1	.	TRBJ2-7	.	CSATEGSSALSYEQYF
TRBV10-3	few	TRBJ2-7	.	CAIMGGTSYEQYF
TRBV6-1	few	TRBJ1-6	TRBD1	CASSPHPGGRNSPLHF
TRBV20-1	few	TRBJ2-3	TRBD2	CSASNSGGASDTQYF
TRBV12-3/TRBV12-4	.	TRBJ2-1	TRBD2	CASSLGLRGEDEQFF
TRBV28	.	TRBJ2-3	TRBD2	CAGATGGGTQYF
TRBV6-1	.	TRBJ2-1	TRBD2	CASSHELAGGLQFF
TRBV7-2	few	TRBJ2-3	.	CASSLSSPPPDTQYF
TRBV11-2	.	TRBJ2-5	TRBD2	CASSDMGLAGVETQYF
TRBV6-1	.	TRBJ2-1	TRBD1	CASSRYRGSYNEQFF
TRBV10-3	.	TRBJ1-1	TRBD1	CAIRPQGPMNTEAFF
TRBV20-1	few	TRBJ2-3	.	CSASWGDTQYF
TRBV4-1	.	TRBJ2-3	TRBD2	CASSQALAVTDTQYF
TRBV5-1	few	TRBJ2-1	TRBD2	CASSFQAGVSYNEQFF
TRBV4-2	.	TRBJ2-7	TRBD2	CASSQPTSVSDYEQYF
TRBV7-9	.	TRBJ1-1	.	CASSQGGSDPEAFF
TRBV10-2	few	TRBJ2-1	.	CASSMGGGPSYDNEQFF
TRBV9	few	TRBJ1-3	.	CASSVHRAGNTIYF
TRBV2	.	TRBJ1-2	.	CASFVDRNYGYTF
TRBV5-1	few	TRBJ2-3	.	CASSLSVTTDTQYF
TRBV7-2	few	TRBJ2-7	TRBD1	CASSLDTTGGMYEQYF
TRBV12-3/TRBV12-4	once	TRBJ2-3	TRBD2	CASSKGLAGRTDTQYF
TRBV5-6	.	TRBJ2-3	.	CASSSGARTDTQYF
TRBV9	.	TRBJ2-7	TRBD1	CASSVGPGQGFEQYF
TRBV28	.	TRBJ1-6	.	CASGEPASRSNSPLHF
TRBV28	.	TRBJ2-7	.	CASSLMGAWGEMHEQYF
TRBV20-1	.	TRBJ2-1	TRBD2	CSARVAGVGGNEQFF
TRBV6-5	few	TRBJ2-1	.	CASSPNSDEQFF
TRBV7-9	.	TRBJ2-1	.	CASRAHGGGSYNEQFF
TRBV10-3	few	TRBJ2-3	.	CATTSLGATGTDTQYF
TRBV18	.	TRBJ2-7	.	CASSPGTTLEQYF
TRBV28	.	TRBJ2-4	.	CASSGVLAKNIQYF
TRBV7-8	few	TRBJ2-3	.	CASSWGRGVTDTQYF
TRBV15	.	TRBJ1-2	.	CATSNRVGGYTF
TRBV5-1	.	TRBJ2-3	TRBD2	CASFREGATDTQYF
TRBV20-1	.	TRBJ1-5	TRBD1	CSARRQGQEPQHF
TRBV15	.	TRBJ2-1	.	CATSRDRVNNEQFF